These 24 T cell receptor beta chains were sequenced from one sample in a study of blood T cell repertoires in COVID-19 (dated by TCRdb to the early 2020s). Libraries were built with the immunoSEQ multiplex PCR assay. Entries here come from immuneACCESS through TCRdb and include only in-frame sequences with V and J called. Some clones fail to appear in such tables; in the studies checked, an unresolved V gene covers under half of the shortfall, and the cause of the remainder is unknown. Here the sample has some 270,000 clones; about nine tenths occur a single time. Approximately 2% of the sample goes to the ten largest clones. Sample: PBMCs or T cells enriched from blood (not recorded which). These receptors were taken from a woman aged 55-75 years who had recovered from COVID-19.

The rearrangement uses TRBV7-9 and TRBJ1-2, with D perhaps TRBD1 (5 bases). The CDR3 is 15 residues long. V was trimmed by 2 bases and J by 4 bases, leaving 14 bases between them. Germline V gene lookup returns CDR1 SEHNR and CDR2 FQNEAQ (reference sequence). In DNA, the CDR3 is TGTGCCAGCAGCTTACCTTTGGACACGAGCTATGGCTACACCTTC. Translation gives CASSLPLDTSYGYTF.

This rearrangement joins TRBV7-6 to TRBJ2-7, with D possibly TRBD2 on 6 matching bases. The CDR3 has 15 residues. V lost 1 base and J 2 bases, leaving 12 bases between the germline ends. Germline CDR1 reads SGHVS; CDR2 reads FNYEAQ. The CDR3 DNA reads TGTGCCAGCAGCTTAGACTCCGGGGGTCCCTACGAGCAGTACTTC. Translating gives CASSLDSGGPYEQYF. The complete variable domain, with remaining parts taken from reference TRBV7-6 and TRBJ2-7, reads GAGVSQSPRYKVTKRGQDVALRCDPISGHVSLYWYRQALGQGPEFLTYFNYEAQQDKSGLPNDRFSAERPEGSISTLTIQRTEQRDSAMYRCASSLDSGGPYEQYFGPGTRLTVT.

J is TRBJ1-2 and V is TRBV6-5, with 10 nucleotides matching TRBD1. The length of the CDR3 is 14 residues. Germline-derived CDR1 and CDR2 are MNHEY and SVGAGI. V lost 6 bases, J lost 7 bases, and 8 bases stayed unmatched. Here the CDR3 reads CASSRDRGIVGYTF. In DNA form, the CDR3 reads TGTGCCAGCAGCCGGGACAGGGGAATTGTTGGCTACACCTTC.

V and J are TRBV9 and TRBJ2-1; D is perhaps TRBD2 (5 bases). V was cut by 0 bases and J by 4 bases, with 8 bases left in between. The CDR3 totals 14 residues. The germline gives CDR1 SGDLS, CDR2 YYNGEE. The CDR3 region is CASSVATGYNEQFF. In DNA, the CDR3 is TGTGCCAGCAGCGTAGCTACGGGGTACAATGAGCAGTTCTTC.

This sequence joins TRBV13 and TRBJ2-5; D may be TRBD2 (6 bases). This CDR3 contains 16 residues. Germline V gives CDR1 PRHDT, CDR2 FYEKMQ (reference sequence). Trimming took off 6 bases at V and 2 bases at J, with 19 bases between the two ends. The CDR3 region is CASRKSLSREQETQYF. The CDR3 nucleotides are TGTGCCAGCAGAAAAAGCCTGTCGCGGGAACAAGAGACCCAGTACTTC. Drawing the rest from reference TRBV13 and TRBJ2-5, the complete variable domain is AAGVIQSPRHLIKEKRETATLKCYPIPRHDTVYWYQQGPGQDPQFLISFYEKMQSDKGSIPDRFSAQQFSDYHSELNMSSLELGDSALYFCASRKSLSREQETQYFGPGTRLLVL.

This chain joins TRBV3-1 (or the pseudogene TRBV3-2) and TRBJ2-7; 10 nucleotides agree with TRBD2. The germline V gene encodes CDR1 LGHDT and CDR2 YNNKEL (reference sequence). The CDR3 extends over 16 amino acids. The ends lost 4 bases at V and 4 bases at J; junction bases unmatched: 10. The CDR3 nucleotides are TGTGCCAGCAGCCCAACCTATACTAGCGGGAAATACGAGCAGTACTTC. This sequence encodes CASSPTYTSGKYEQYF.

The chain employs TRBV19 and TRBJ2-7; 7 positions agree with TRBD1. Germline assignment: CDR1 LNHDA and CDR2 SQIVND (reference sequence). The ends lost 5 bases at V and 5 bases at J; junction bases unmatched: 6. The CDR3 loop spans 13 amino acids. The CDR3 sequence: CASSDREGDEQYF. Here the CDR3 DNA reads TGTGCCAGTAGTGACAGGGAAGGCGACGAGCAGTACTTC.

This chain connects TRBV12-3 or TRBV12-4 to TRBJ1-5; D is perhaps TRBD1 (5 bases). Trimming removed 6 bases at V and 7 bases at J, with 13 bases between. CDR3 length: 13 residues. As DNA, the CDR3 is TGTGCCAGCAGCCCAGGGTCAGACCAGCCCCAGCATTTT. As protein: CASSPGSDQPQHF.

V and J are TRBV30 and TRBJ2-1; the D gene is possibly TRBD2 (7 bases). V lost 6 bases and J 4 bases, leaving 13 bases between the germline ends. This CDR3 spans 13 amino acids. Looked up from germline, CDR1 is GTSNPN and CDR2 is SVGIG (reference sequence). DNA of the CDR3: TGTGCCTGTAGGGGGGGGACTTACAATGAGCAGTTCTTC. As protein: CACRGGTYNEQFF.

The gene calls are TRBV7-2 and TRBJ1-1; no firm D call. The CDR3 totals 13 residues. V was pared by 2 bases and J by 1 base, with 5 bases between. Per the germline V gene, CDR1 is SGHTA and CDR2 is FQGNSA. As DNA, the CDR3 is TGTGCCAGCAGCTTACAGGAGAACACTGAAGCTTTCTTT. This encodes CASSLQENTEAFF.

This chain links TRBV6-1 with TRBJ1-4; TRBD1 matches 10 bases. CDR3 length: 15 residues. The ends lost 1 base at V and 6 bases at J; junction bases unmatched: 2. In germline, CDR1 is MNHNS, CDR2 SASEGT. The CDR3 DNA reads as TGTGCCAGCAGTGAAGAGACAGGGGGCTATGAAAAACTGTTTTTT. This translates into CASSEETGGYEKLFF.

The chain has TRBV4-2 and TRBJ1-2; TRBD1 matches at 10 bases. The CDR3 sequence is 15 residues long. Germline assignment: CDR1 LGHNA and CDR2 YNFKEQ. V trimming: 0 bases; J trimming: 8 bases; junction bases outside the gene matches: 6. CDR3 bases: TGTGCCAGCAGCCAAGATAGGACAGGGGGTCGCGGCTACACCTTC. It yields the protein CASSQDRTGGRGYTF.

The sample holds a few counts of this clone. The rearrangement uses TRBV11-2 and TRBJ1-4; no firm D call. V gave up 5 bases and J gave up 8 bases, with 18 bases separating them. This CDR3 is built from 15 residues. Per germline, CDR1 SGHAT and CDR2 FQNNGV. The CDR3 DNA reads as TGTGCCAGCAGCGCCAGTCGGCAGACGGGGGAAAAACTGTTTTTT. This translates into CASSASRQTGEKLFF.

This sequence joins TRBV6-5 and TRBJ1-3; a possible D gene is TRBD1 (6 bases). Deletions cut 0 bases from V and 2 bases from J, with 11 bases between. Germline V gives CDR1 MNHEY, CDR2 SVGAGI. CDR3 length: 16 amino acids. The CDR3 region is CASSYSRAGAGNTIYF. The CDR3 coding sequence is TGTGCCAGCAGTTACTCGAGGGCAGGGGCTGGAAACACCATATATTTT.

The count of this clone is one. This rearrangement joins TRBV6-5 to TRBJ2-1, with 11 bases that match TRBD2. The CDR3 is 14 residues long. The J segment lost 4 bases and the V segment lost 10 bases, leaving 6 bases of the junction unmatched. Germline V lookup: CDR1 MNHEY, CDR2 SVGAGI. The CDR3, as DNA: TGTGCCACAGCAGGGACTAGCGGTTACAATGAGCAGTTCTTC. Translated: CATAGTSGYNEQFF.

The chain links TRBV9 to TRBJ2-7; 7 bases match TRBD2. Germline V CDR1 and CDR2: SGDLS, YYNGEE. The CDR3 contains 16 residues. V gave up 0 bases and J gave up 0 bases; unmatched junction bases: 6. CDR3 protein: CASSVGGGRTSYEQYF. CDR3 in DNA: TGTGCCAGCAGCGTAGGGGGAGGGAGGACCTCCTACGAGCAGTACTTC.

The rearrangement links TRBV18 to TRBJ1-3, with 10 nucleotides matching TRBD1. Germline values: CDR1 KGHSH, CDR2 LQKENI. Losses at the gene ends were 4 bases for V and 4 bases for J; bases not matched to a gene: 4. This CDR3 is built from 15 residues. The CDR3 DNA follows: TGTGCCAGCTCACGTGGGACAGGGGACGGAAACACCATATATTTT. It yields the protein CASSRGTGDGNTIYF.

J is TRBJ1-1 and V is TRBV19, with D possibly TRBD1 on 5 matching bases. Germline V lookup: CDR1 LNHDA, CDR2 SQIVND (reference sequence). CDR3 length equals 15 residues. The V end lost 3 bases, the J end lost 1 base, and 12 bases lay between the germline ends. CDR3 DNA: TGTGCCAGTAGTATGAGGGGACTTAAGAACACTGAAGCTTTCTTT. It codes for CASSMRGLKNTEAFF.

V usage is TRBV24-1 and J usage is TRBJ2-5, with D possibly being TRBD1 (6 bases). Germline-derived CDR1 and CDR2 are KGHDR and SFDVKD. The V end was cut by 6 bases, the J end by 3 bases, with 10 bases between. The CDR3 loop spans 13 amino acids. The CDR3 is CATSPRTEETQYF. The CDR3 DNA reads as TGTGCCACCAGTCCCAGGACAGAAGAGACCCAGTACTTC.

V gene TRBV6-6 combines with J gene TRBJ1-4; 8 bases line up with TRBD1. The length of the CDR3 is 13 residues. V trimming: 8 bases; J trimming: 5 bases; junction bases outside the gene matches: 4. Germline-derived CDR1 and CDR2 are MNHNY and SVGAGI (reference sequence). CDR3 sequence (DNA): TGTGCCAGCCTCCGGGACAGGAATGAAAAACTGTTTTTT. This sequence encodes CASLRDRNEKLFF.

The chain uses TRBV11-3 and TRBJ1-2, with 8 bases aligning to TRBD1. The V gene end was trimmed by 7 bases and the J gene end by 2 bases; junction bases not matched to a gene: 3. The length of the CDR3 is 13 residues. The germline CDR1 and CDR2 sequences are SGHNT and YENEEA. Here the CDR3 reads CASKGTGNYGYTF. CDR3 DNA sequence: TGTGCCAGCAAGGGGACAGGCAACTATGGCTACACCTTC.

V usage is TRBV7-9 and J usage is TRBJ2-1, with a weak D call TRBD2 (7 bases). The germline V gene has CDR1 SEHNR and CDR2 FQNEAQ (reference sequence). Trimming left V 4 bases short and J 8 bases short, with 21 bases between. The CDR3 length is 16 residues. In DNA form, the CDR3 reads TGTGCCAGCAGCTCTCAAGGGGGGAGGGCCGGTCATGAGCAGTTCTTC. The encoded protein is CASSSQGGRAGHEQFF. The whole variable domain, remainder taken from reference TRBV7-9 and TRBJ2-1, is DTGVSQNPRHKITKRGQNVTFRCDPISEHNRLYWYRQTLGQGPEFLTYFQNEAQLEKSRLLSDRFSAERPKGSFSTLEIQRTEQGDSAMYLCASSSQGGRAGHEQFFGPGTRLTVL.

The rearrangement joins TRBV5-1 to TRBJ1-5, with 10 bases fitting TRBD1. This CDR3 is 15 amino acids long. Germline values: CDR1 SGHRS, CDR2 YFSETQ. With V trimmed by 4 bases and J by 6 bases, 7 bases remained unmatched. The CDR3 region has the DNA TGCGCCAGCAGCGCCGGGACAGGGGCCGGTCAGCCCCAGCATTTT. Its translation is CASSAGTGAGQPQHF.

This clone was seen more than once but under ten times. The chain combines TRBV2 with TRBJ2-7; 7 bases are a match to TRBD2. The CDR3 totals 15 residues. Trimming took 10 bases from V and 3 from J; bases not matched to a gene: 15. Germline V lookup: CDR1 SNHLY, CDR2 FYNNEI. The CDR3 region is CATRRVGGTGYEQYF. DNA of the CDR3: TGTGCCACCCGCCGAGTCGGGGGGACCGGCTACGAGCAGTACTTC.